This TCR beta chain was found in a study of tumor-infiltrating lymphocytes in primary liver carcinoma (TCRdb year 2017). For the study in its entirety: Hepatocellular carcinoma (four) or combined HCC and intrahepatic cholangiocarcinoma (one) was present in the five patients, who were three men and two women aged 30 to 69 years. The five patients had tumors of stage T1-T3 N0M0, with maximum diameters ranging from roughly 4.2 to 10 cm. Each sample produced roughly 3.5 to 7.13 million productive TCRbeta reads, and read depth showed no significant difference between tissue types. For each liver tumor, the study sampled five regions along with adjacent normal tissue and blood, and applied TCRbeta repertoire sequencing, expression microarrays and whole-exome sequencing. A total of some 35 specimens from 5 patients went through TCRbeta repertoire sequencing, namely 25 tumor regions, 5 adjacent noncancerous liver tissues and 5 peripheral blood samples. To link TCRbeta repertoire diversity to the local molecular phenotype, the 25 to 30 tumor region samples were profiled with Agilent mRNA microarrays. High reproducibility was observed for the technical replicate repertoires, with mean shared-clone rates approximately 0.92 and correlation coefficients above 0.95. Overall study outcomes, separate from this receptor: Only about 7.5-25% of top clones were found in all five regions of a tumor, suggesting spatial heterogeneity of tumor-infiltrating T cells. Repertoire overlap was found to be higher between tumor regions (mean around 35%) than between tumor-adjacent (roughly 17%) or tumor-blood (about 15%) pairs, consistent with antigen-driven expansion. Comparison of CD4+ and CD8+ T cell repertoires was precluded by the use of bulk unsorted samples. Only the TCR beta chain was sequenced, so true repertoire diversity is likely underestimated because unpaired alpha chains were not captured. The top 250 clones accounted for a significantly greater share of the repertoire in tumors than in blood (p = 0.039). The study included only four to six patients, and the authors note findings should be validated in a larger study.

V and J are trimmed by 10 bases and 2 bases, and the gene matches miss 11 bases of the junction. Including the terminal cysteine and phenylalanine, the CDR3 comprises 15 residues. The entry retains the CDR3 DNA only, 45 bases that are in frame from base 1. The germline V gene supplies CDR1 ENHRY and CDR2 SYGVKD. This clonotype has at least ten counts. It lacks a known antigen. No base quality values were provided; no much bigger clone lies one nucleotide off. A constant-region primer and ProtoScript II reverse transcriptase were used to reverse-transcribe TCRbeta-specific cDNA from approximately 450 ng total RNA. Three nested multiplex PCR rounds, following a slightly modified ARM-PCR procedure, were used to build the TCRbeta libraries. Each of the first two PCR rounds ran for around 9 cycles and used multiplex TRBV1-TRBV30 forward primers together with a Cbeta reverse primer. Sample barcodes and Illumina adapters were added in a final 25-cycle PCR using Deep VentR polymerase. Before sequencing, amplicons between 200 and 500 bp were purified from gel using a QIAquick gel extraction kit. An Illumina HiSeq 2500 was used to sequence the TCRbeta amplicons, generating 250-bp paired-end reads. The paper's data handling went like this. Quality trimming of reads was performed with Trimmomatic v0.33, and paired reads were merged with FLASH v1.2.11 so that full CDR3 sequences could be recovered. V, D and J germline segments were assigned to the rearranged TCRbeta sequences by MiGEC v1.2.1b. Clonotype statistics and Shannon-Wiener diversity indices were computed with VDJtools v1.0.0. To cut down on sampling bias, every analysis after diversity analysis relied on just the 250 most abundant clonotypes from each sample. TCRdb reran the public reads through fastp at Q25 and MiXCR, keeping productive beta chains. Rows are unified per CDR3 protein, each entry keeping the most common DNA and genes. The V and J calls here are based on TCRdb, not the publication. In all, the sample holds tens of thousands of distinct CDR3 sequences, and roughly 77% of those were seen once. The ten most abundant clones make up about 30% of the sample.

Total RNA and DNA were co-extracted without cell sorting from around 20-30 mg of bulk tissue using the AllPrep DNA/RNA mini kit. Surgical resection was performed in China between November 2015 and March 2016 on about five patients with histopathologically diagnosed primary liver carcinoma. At the time of sampling, the patients had chronic HBV infection and had not received any treatment. Each tumor was sampled at five spatially separated regions: the tumor centre plus the superior, inferior, left-lateral and right-lateral poles. Histological examination found more than 90% viable tumor cells in every tumor sample. Fresh tumor and adjacent tissue pieces were bisected, with one half stored in RNAlater at -80 degrees C and the other half sent for histology.

Sequenced sample: liver tumor tissue from sampling region 3. The cell subset or site label for this specimen denotes: tumor region T3, left-lateral pole. The sequence came from a man aged 35-49 years with primary liver carcinoma and hepatitis B virus infection. The chain uses TRBV10-3 and TRBJ2-3, with 8 bases aligning to TRBD2. The DNA is as follows: TGTGCCACCTTAGAGGTAGCGGGAATCACAGATACGCAGTATTTT. Protein translation: CATLEVAGITDTQYF.